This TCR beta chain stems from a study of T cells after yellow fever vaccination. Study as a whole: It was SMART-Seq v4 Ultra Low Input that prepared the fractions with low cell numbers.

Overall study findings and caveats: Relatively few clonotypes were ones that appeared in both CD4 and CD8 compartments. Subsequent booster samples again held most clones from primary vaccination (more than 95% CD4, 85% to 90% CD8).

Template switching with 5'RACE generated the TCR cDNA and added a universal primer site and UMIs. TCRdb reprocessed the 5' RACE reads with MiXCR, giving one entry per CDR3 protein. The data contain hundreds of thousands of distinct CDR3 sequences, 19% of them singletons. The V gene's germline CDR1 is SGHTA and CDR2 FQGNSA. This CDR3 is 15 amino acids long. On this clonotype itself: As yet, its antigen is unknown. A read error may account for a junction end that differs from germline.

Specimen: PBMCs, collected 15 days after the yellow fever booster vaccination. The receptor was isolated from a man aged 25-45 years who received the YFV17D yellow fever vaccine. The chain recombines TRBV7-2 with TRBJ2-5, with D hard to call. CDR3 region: CASGLDSTGQETQYF. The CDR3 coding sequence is TGTGCCAGCGGCTTAGATTCGACGGGCCAAGAGACCCAGTACTTC.